This TCR beta chain appears in the sequencing data of a study of blood T cell repertoires in COVID-19. Study information: Samples of COVID-19 (acute and convalescent) were obtained from the United States, Italy and Spain. From T cells, B-cell-depleted T cells, or PBMCs came the material, which was cDNA or gDNA.

Methods used by the authors: Reference gene primer amplification gave estimated nucleated cell counts. Generated by immunoSEQ multiplex PCR, the TCRdb table keeps only in-frame clones and is missing some. The V and J calls and clone size were taken over from that table, and D and trimming were inferred from the DNA. In the table there are around 62,000 clones, 70% to 90% of which are singletons. Comment on this clone: At one end the junction does not follow the germline gene, possibly because of a read error.

CDR1 is MNHNS and CDR2 is SASEGT in the germline V gene. The CDR3 runs 15 residues. This chain links TRBV6-1 with TRBJ2-3; a possible D gene is TRBD2 (6 bases). This clonotype was obtained from a man in his sixties with acute or convalescent COVID-19. The specimen sequenced was peripheral blood. This CDR3 is CASSEGGFSLLVQYF. The CDR3 nucleotides read TGTGCCAGCAGCGAAGGAGGGTTTTCCCTTTTGGTGCAGTATTTT.